Sequencing of this T cell receptor beta chain was carried out in a study of CD8 T cells in ankylosing spondylitis. This CDR3 comprises 13 residues. V was trimmed by 1 base and J by 3 bases, leaving 4 bases between them. Per the germline V gene, CDR1 is SNHLY and CDR2 is FYNNEI. This clonotype was found a few times. Its antigen is currently unknown. Points from the study as a whole: Disease-linked clones had a CD8+ phenotype and relatively low frequency in peripheral blood.

TCRdb fed the 5' RACE reads into MiXCR, producing one record per CDR3 protein. Seen here are around 31,000 distinct CDR3 sequences, under 40% observed once, and the top ten hold 45%. The clonotype was recovered from a male donor with ankylosing spondylitis. The sequenced material came from synovial fluid, either unsorted or a sorted T cell fraction (not recorded which). V and J are TRBV2 and TRBJ2-1, with D unresolved. The CDR3 DNA sequence: TGTGCCAGCAGTGAAGACGGCTACAATGAGCAGTTCTTC. This translates into CASSEDGYNEQFF.